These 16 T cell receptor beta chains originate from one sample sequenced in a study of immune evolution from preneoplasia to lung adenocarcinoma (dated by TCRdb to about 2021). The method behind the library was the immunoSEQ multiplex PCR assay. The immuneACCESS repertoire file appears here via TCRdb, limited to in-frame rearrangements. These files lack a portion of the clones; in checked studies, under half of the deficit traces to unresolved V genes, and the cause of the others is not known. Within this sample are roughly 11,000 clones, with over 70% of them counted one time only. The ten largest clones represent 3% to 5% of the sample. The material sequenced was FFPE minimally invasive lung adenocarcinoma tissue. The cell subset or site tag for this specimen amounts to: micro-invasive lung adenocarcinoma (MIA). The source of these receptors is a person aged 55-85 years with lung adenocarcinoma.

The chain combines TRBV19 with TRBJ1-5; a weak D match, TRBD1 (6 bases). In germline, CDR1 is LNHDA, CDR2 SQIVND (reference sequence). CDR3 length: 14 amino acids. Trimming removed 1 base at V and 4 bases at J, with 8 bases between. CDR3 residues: CASSIVQGNQPQHF. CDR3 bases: TGTGCCAGTAGTATAGTTCAGGGGAATCAGCCCCAGCATTTT.

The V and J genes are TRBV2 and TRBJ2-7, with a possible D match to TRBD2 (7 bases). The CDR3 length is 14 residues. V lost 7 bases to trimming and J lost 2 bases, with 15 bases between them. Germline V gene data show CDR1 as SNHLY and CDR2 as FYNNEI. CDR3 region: CASTQGGVTYEQYF. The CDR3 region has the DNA TGTGCCAGCACCCAAGGGGGGGTAACCTACGAGCAGTACTTC.

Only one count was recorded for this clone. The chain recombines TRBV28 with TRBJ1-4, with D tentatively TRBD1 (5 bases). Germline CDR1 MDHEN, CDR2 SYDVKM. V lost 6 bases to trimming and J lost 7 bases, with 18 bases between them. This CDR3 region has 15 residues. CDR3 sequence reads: CASSRAFGQGEKLFF. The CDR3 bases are TGTGCCAGCAGCCGCGCTTTTGGGCAGGGTGAAAAACTGTTTTTT. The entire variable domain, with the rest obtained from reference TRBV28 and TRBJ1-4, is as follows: DVKVTQSSRYLVKRTGEKVFLECVQDMDHENMFWYRQDPGLGLRLIYFSYDVKMKEKGDIPEGYSVSREKKERFSLILESASTNQTSMYLCASSRAFGQGEKLFFGSGTQLSVL.

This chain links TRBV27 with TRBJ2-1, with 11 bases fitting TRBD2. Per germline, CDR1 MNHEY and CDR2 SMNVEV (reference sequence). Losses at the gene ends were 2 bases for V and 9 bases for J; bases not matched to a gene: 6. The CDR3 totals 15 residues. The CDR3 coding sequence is TGTGCCAGCAGTTTAGGTAGCGGGGGGGCTGGTGAGCAGTTCTTC. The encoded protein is CASSLGSGGAGEQFF.

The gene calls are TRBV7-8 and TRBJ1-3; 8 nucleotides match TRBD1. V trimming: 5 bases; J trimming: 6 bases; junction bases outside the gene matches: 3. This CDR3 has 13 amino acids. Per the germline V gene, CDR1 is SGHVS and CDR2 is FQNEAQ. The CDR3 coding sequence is TGTGCCAGCAGCCGACAGGGGCTAAACACCATATATTTT. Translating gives CASSRQGLNTIYF.

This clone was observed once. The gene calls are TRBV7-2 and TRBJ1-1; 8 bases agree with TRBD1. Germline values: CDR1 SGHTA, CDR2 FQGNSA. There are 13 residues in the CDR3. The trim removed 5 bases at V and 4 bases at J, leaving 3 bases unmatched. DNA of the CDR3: TGTGCCAGCAGCATGACAGGGGTCACTGAAGCTTTCTTT. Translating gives CASSMTGVTEAFF.

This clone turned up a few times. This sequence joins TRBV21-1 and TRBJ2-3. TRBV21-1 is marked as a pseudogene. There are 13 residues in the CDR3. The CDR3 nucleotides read TGTGCCAGCAGCAAGGATAGCACAGATACGCAGTATTTT. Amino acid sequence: CASSKDSTDTQYF.

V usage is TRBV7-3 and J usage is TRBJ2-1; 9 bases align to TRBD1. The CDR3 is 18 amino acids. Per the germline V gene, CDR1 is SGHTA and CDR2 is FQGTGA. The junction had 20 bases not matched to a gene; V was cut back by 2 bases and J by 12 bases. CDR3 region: CASSLFHGGGTGNVGQFF. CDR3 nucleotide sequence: TGTGCCAGCAGCTTATTCCACGGGGGTGGGACAGGGAATGTTGGGCAGTTCTTC.

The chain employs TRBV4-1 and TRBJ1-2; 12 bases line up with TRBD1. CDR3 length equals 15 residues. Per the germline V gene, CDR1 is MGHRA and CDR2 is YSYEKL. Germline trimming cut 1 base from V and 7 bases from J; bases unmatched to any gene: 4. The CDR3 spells CASSQGGTGGFGYTF. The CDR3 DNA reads TGCGCCAGCAGCCAAGGTGGGACAGGGGGCTTTGGCTACACCTTC.

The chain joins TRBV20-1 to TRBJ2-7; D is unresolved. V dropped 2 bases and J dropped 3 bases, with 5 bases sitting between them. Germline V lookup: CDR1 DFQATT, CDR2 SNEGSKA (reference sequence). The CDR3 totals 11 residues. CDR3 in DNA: TGCAGTGCTAGATTCGGCTACGAGCAGTACTTC. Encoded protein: CSARFGYEQYF.

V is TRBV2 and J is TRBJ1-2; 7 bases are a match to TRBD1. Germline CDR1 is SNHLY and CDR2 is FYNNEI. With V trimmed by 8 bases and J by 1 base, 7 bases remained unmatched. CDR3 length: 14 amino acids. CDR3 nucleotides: TGTGCCAGCGGGCCGACAGGGAATAACTATGGCTACACCTTC. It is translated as CASGPTGNNYGYTF.

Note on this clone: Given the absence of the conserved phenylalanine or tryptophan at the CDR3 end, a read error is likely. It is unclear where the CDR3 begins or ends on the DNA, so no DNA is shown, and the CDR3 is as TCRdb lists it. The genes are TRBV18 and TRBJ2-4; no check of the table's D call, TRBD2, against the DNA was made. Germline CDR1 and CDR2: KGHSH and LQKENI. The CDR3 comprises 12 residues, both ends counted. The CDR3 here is CASSLRRAWSIS.

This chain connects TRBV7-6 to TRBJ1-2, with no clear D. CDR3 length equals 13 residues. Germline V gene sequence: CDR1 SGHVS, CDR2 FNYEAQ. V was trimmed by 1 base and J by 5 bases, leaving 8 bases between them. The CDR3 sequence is CASSLGLGYGYTF. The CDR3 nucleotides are TGTGCCAGCAGCTTAGGTCTCGGATATGGCTACACCTTC.

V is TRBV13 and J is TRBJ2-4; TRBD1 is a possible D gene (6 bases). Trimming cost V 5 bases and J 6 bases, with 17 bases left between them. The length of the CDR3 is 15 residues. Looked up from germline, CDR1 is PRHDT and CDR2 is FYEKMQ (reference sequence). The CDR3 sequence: CASSPRGGIRNIQYF. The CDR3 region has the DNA TGTGCCAGCAGCCCGAGAGGGGGAATAAGAAACATTCAGTACTTC.

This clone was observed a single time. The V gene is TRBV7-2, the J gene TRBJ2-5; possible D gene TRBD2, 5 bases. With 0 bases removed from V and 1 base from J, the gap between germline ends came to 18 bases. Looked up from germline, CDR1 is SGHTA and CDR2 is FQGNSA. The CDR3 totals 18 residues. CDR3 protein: CASSLALGFGELQETQYF. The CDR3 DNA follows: TGTGCCAGCAGCTTAGCGCTGGGGTTCGGGGAACTCCAAGAGACCCAGTACTTC.

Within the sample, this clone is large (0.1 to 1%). Written as DNA, the CDR3 is TGTGCCAGCAGCCCGACCGGGACGACAGATACGCAGTATTTT. Its protein is CASSPTGTTDTQYF. The V and J genes are TRBV14 and TRBJ2-3; perhaps D is TRBD1 or TRBD2 (5 bases each). The CDR3 consists of 14 residues. CDR1 is SGHDN, CDR2 FVKESK, per germline. The V gene lost 4 bases and the J gene lost 3 bases, with 11 bases spanning the gap.